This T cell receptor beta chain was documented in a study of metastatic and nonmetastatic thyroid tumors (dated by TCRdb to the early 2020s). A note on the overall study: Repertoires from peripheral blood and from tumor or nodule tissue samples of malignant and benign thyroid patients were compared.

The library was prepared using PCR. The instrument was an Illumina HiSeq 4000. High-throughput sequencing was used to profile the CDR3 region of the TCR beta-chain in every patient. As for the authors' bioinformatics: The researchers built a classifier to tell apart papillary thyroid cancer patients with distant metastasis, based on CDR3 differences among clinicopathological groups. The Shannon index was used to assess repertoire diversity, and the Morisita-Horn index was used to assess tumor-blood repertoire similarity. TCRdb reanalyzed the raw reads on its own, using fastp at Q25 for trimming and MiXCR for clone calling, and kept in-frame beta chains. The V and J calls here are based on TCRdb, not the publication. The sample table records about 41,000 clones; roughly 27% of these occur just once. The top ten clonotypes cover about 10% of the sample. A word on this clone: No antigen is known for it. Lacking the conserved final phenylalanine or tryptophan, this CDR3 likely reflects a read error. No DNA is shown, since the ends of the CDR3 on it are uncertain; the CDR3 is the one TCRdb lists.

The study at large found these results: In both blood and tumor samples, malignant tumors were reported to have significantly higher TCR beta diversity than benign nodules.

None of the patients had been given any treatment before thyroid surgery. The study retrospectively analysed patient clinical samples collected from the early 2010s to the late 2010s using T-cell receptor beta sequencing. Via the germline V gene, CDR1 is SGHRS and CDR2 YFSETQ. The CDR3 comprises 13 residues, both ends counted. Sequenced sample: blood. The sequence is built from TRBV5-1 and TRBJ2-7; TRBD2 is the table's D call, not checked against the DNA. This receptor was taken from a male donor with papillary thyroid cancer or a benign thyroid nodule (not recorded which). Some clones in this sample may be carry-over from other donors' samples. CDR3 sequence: CASRSGGGHEEYL.